This T cell receptor (beta chain) was identified in a study of control samples from healthy donors and cancer patients. V lost 3 bases, J lost 4 bases, and 10 bases lay in between. CDR1 and CDR2 from the germline V gene are LGHDT and YNNKEL (reference sequence). The CDR3 loop spans 15 amino acids. The protocol was immunoSEQ multiplex PCR, while the TCRdb copy is restricted to in-frame clones and leaves out a portion. The sample carries 150,000 to 200,000 clones, about 90% recorded once. The TCR sequence derives from a man aged 25-45 years in good health. Source material: blood. The rearrangement links TRBV3-1 (or the pseudogene TRBV3-2) to TRBJ1-6; D is unclear. CDR3 in amino acids: CASSHVWSYNSPLHF. As DNA, the CDR3 is TGTGCCAGCAGCCACGTATGGTCTTATAATTCACCCCTCCACTTT.